This T cell receptor (beta chain) was obtained from a study of shared clonotypes between healthy human individuals. This CDR3 is built from 11 residues. Germline V lookup: CDR1 DFQATT, CDR2 SNEGSKA (reference sequence). Trimming shortened V by 0 bases and J by 7 bases, and 6 bases separated the two germline ends. Profiling relied on immunoSEQ multiplex PCR, and the TCRdb table lists in-frame clones only, not all of them. This sample yields 640,000 or so clones, of which around 72% are seen a single time; about 1.8% belongs to the top ten. This TCR derives from a young woman in good health. The sequencing sample was made of memory CD4+ T cells sorted from blood. The subset denotes: CD45RA-negative fraction. The chain links TRBV20-1 to TRBJ1-2; D is uncertain. The CDR3 loop is CSAREQIGYTF. CDR3 bases: TGCAGTGCTAGAGAGCAGATTGGCTACACCTTC.